These T cell receptor beta chains were read from a single sample in a study of Graves' ophthalmopathy and Graves' hyperthyroidism. Via MiXCR, TCRdb re-called the multiplex PCR reads, giving one row per CDR3 protein. Counted here are 200,000 to 250,000 distinct CDR3 sequences, about 22% occurring once; the ten biggest clones make up approximately 40%. Sequenced: peripheral blood. Every receptor here comes from a woman aged 45-59 years with Graves' ophthalmopathy. Each CDR3 is given with its conserved first and last residue. The D gene is left open where the match is weak. Clone size, where shown, is once, few, many, or a class for clones that have expanded.

d_gene: TRBD1
abundance: many
j_gene: TRBJ1-2
v_gene: TRBV7-9
CDR3nt: TGTGCCAGCAGCCCCTCGGGACAGAATTACTATGGCTACACCTTC
CDR3aa: CASSPSGQNYYGYTF

d_gene: -
abundance: many
j_gene: TRBJ1-5
v_gene: TRBV11-2
CDR3nt: TGTGCCAGCAGCCCAGGCCACAGAAATAGCAATCAGCCCCAGCATTTT
CDR3aa: CASSPGHRNSNQPQHF

d_gene: -
abundance: many
j_gene: TRBJ1-2
v_gene: TRBV6-5
CDR3nt: TGTGCCAGCAGTTATCGGGCAGGGGATGGCTACACCTTC
CDR3aa: CASSYRAGDGYTF

d_gene: -
abundance: -
j_gene: TRBJ2-5
v_gene: TRBV7-2
CDR3nt: TGTGCCAGCAGCGACACGTGGCAAGAGACCCAGTACTTC
CDR3aa: CASSDTWQETQYF

d_gene: TRBD2
abundance: many
j_gene: TRBJ2-7
v_gene: TRBV7-3
CDR3nt: TGTGCCAGCAGCTTTTCTAGCGGACCCTACGAGCAGTACTTC
CDR3aa: CASSFSSGPYEQYF

d_gene: TRBD2
abundance: -
j_gene: TRBJ2-5
v_gene: TRBV20-1
CDR3nt: TGCAGTGCTAGAGCCGCCGGGACCCCGGGACTAGCGGTAAAACAAGAGACCCAGTACTTC
CDR3aa: CSARAAGTPGLAVKQETQYF

d_gene: -
abundance: many
j_gene: TRBJ1-5
v_gene: TRBV19
CDR3nt: TGTGCCACCCGGGAGGGGGTTGGTCAGCCCCAGCATTTT
CDR3aa: CATREGVGQPQHF

d_gene: -
abundance: many
j_gene: TRBJ2-7
v_gene: TRBV11-2
CDR3nt: TGTGCCAGCAGTATGGAGGGGCACAGCTCCTACGAGCAGTACTTC
CDR3aa: CASSMEGHSSYEQYF

d_gene: TRBD2
abundance: many
j_gene: TRBJ2-2
v_gene: TRBV20-1
CDR3nt: TGCAGTGCTAGAGCTGGGACTAGCGGGCCTCTGAACACCGGGGAGCTGTTTTTT
CDR3aa: CSARAGTSGPLNTGELFF

d_gene: TRBD2
abundance: -
j_gene: TRBJ2-2
v_gene: TRBV10-1
CDR3nt: TGCGCCAGCAGTGAGACCGGACTAGCGGGAGTCACCGGGGAGCTGTTTTTT
CDR3aa: CASSETGLAGVTGELFF

d_gene: -
abundance: many
j_gene: TRBJ1-1
v_gene: TRBV20-1
CDR3nt: TGCAGTGCTAGCGCCACCCTCAGGTCATACACTGAAGCTTTCTTT
CDR3aa: CSASATLRSYTEAFF

d_gene: -
abundance: few
j_gene: TRBJ2-7
v_gene: TRBV5-1
CDR3nt: TGCGCCAGCAGCCCCAGGACCAGTCCCCTAGTCGAGCAGTACTTC
CDR3aa: CASSPRTSPLVEQYF

d_gene: TRBD2
abundance: many
j_gene: TRBJ2-7
v_gene: TRBV27
CDR3nt: TGTGCCAGCAGTTACGCGGGACTACCTACCTACGAGCAGTACTTC
CDR3aa: CASSYAGLPTYEQYF

d_gene: -
abundance: -
j_gene: TRBJ1-1
v_gene: TRBV6-1
CDR3nt: TGTGCCAGCAGAGGGGGATCAGGCGGAGCTTTCTTT
CDR3aa: CASRGGSGGAFF

d_gene: -
abundance: many
j_gene: TRBJ2-5
v_gene: TRBV7-9
CDR3nt: TGTGCCAGCAGCTTAGTCAAGTCCCAGTACTTC
CDR3aa: CASSLVKSQYF

d_gene: -
abundance: many
j_gene: TRBJ2-7
v_gene: TRBV5-1
CDR3nt: TGCGCCAGCAGCGTGGACACCCTCTACGAGCAGTACTTC
CDR3aa: CASSVDTLYEQYF

d_gene: -
abundance: -
j_gene: TRBJ2-7
v_gene: TRBV28
CDR3nt: TGTGCCAGCAGGGTGGGGTCAGGAGGTTACTACGAGCAGTACTTC
CDR3aa: CASRVGSGGYYEQYF

d_gene: -
abundance: many
j_gene: TRBJ2-2
v_gene: TRBV7-2
CDR3nt: -
CDR3aa: CASSLASGRGGELFF

d_gene: -
abundance: many
j_gene: TRBJ1-2
v_gene: TRBV5-1
CDR3nt: TGCGCCAGCAGCCCAGGGGATGGCTACACCTTC
CDR3aa: CASSPGDGYTF

d_gene: TRBD1
abundance: many
j_gene: TRBJ1-5
v_gene: TRBV12-3/TRBV12-4
CDR3nt: TGTGCCAGCAGTTTAGGGACAGGGACGTCCCAGCATTTT
CDR3aa: CASSLGTGTSQHF

d_gene: TRBD1
abundance: many
j_gene: TRBJ1-5
v_gene: TRBV28
CDR3nt: TGTGCCAGCAGTTCCCCCGACGACAGGGGAGGCCAATTTCAGCCCCAGCATTTT
CDR3aa: CASSSPDDRGGQFQPQHF

d_gene: -
abundance: many
j_gene: TRBJ2-2
v_gene: TRBV5-1
CDR3nt: TGCGCCAGCAGCAAAGGACAGAATTGGTCCGGGGAGCTGTTTTTT
CDR3aa: CASSKGQNWSGELFF

d_gene: TRBD2
abundance: many
j_gene: TRBJ2-2
v_gene: TRBV12-3/TRBV12-4
CDR3nt: TGTGCCAGCAGTTTCATTCCGGGACTAGCGACCTCTGAGGCCGGGGAGCTGTTTTTT
CDR3aa: CASSFIPGLATSEAGELFF